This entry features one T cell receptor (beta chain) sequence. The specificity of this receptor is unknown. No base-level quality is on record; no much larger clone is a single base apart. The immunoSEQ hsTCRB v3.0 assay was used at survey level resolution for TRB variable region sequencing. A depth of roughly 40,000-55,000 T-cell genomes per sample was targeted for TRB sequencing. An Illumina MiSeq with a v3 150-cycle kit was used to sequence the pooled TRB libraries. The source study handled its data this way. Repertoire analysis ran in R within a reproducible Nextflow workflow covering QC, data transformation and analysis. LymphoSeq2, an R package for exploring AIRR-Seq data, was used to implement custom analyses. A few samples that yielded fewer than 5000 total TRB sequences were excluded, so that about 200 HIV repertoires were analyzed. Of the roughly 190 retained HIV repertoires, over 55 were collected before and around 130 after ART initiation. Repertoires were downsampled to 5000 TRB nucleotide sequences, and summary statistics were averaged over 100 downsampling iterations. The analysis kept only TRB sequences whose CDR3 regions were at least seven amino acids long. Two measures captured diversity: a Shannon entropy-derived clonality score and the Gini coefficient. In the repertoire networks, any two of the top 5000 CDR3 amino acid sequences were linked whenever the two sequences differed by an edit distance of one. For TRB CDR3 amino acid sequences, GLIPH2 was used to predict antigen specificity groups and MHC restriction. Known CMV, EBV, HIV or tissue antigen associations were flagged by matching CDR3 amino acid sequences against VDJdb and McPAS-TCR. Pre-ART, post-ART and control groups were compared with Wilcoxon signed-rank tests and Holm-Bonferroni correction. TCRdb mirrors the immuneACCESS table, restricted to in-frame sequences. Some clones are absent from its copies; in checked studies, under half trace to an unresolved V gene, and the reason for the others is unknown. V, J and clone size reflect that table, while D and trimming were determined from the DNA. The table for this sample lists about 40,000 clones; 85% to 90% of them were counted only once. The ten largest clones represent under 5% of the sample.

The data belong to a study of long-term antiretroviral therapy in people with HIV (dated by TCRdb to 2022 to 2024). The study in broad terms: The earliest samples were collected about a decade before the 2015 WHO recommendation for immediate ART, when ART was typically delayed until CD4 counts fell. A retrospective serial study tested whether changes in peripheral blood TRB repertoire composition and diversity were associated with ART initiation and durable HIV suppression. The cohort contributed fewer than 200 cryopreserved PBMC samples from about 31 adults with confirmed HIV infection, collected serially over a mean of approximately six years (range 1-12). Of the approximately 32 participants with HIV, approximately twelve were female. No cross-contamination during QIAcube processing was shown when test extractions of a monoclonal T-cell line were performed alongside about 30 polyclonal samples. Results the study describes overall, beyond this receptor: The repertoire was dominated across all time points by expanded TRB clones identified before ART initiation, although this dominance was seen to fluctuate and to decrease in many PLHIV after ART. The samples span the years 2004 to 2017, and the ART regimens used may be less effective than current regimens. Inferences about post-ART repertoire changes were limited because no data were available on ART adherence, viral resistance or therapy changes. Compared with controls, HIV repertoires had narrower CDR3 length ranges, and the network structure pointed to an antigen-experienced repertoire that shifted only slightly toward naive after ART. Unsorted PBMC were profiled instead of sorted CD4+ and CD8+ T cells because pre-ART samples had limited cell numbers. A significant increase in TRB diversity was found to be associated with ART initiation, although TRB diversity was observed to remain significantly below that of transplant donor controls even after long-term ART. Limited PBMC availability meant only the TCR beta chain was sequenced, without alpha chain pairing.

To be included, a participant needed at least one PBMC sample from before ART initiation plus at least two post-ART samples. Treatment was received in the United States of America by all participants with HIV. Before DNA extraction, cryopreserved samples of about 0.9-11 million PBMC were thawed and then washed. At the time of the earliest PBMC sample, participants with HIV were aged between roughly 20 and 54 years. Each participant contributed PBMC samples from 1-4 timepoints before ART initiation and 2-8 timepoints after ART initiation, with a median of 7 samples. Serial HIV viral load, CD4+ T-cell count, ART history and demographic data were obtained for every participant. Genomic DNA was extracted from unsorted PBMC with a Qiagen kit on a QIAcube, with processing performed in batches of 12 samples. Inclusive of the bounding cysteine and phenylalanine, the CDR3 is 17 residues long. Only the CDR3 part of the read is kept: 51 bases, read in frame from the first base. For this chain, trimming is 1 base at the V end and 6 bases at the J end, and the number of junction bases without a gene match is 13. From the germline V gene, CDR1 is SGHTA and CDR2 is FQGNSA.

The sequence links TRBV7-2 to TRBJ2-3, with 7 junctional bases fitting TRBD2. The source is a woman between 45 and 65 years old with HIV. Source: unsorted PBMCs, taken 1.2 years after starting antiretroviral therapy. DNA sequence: TGTGCCAGCAGCTTAGTTTCGCTAGCGGTGCCTGGGGATACGCAGTATTTT. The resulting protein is CASSLVSLAVPGDTQYF. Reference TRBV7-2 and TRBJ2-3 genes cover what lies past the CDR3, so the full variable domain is GAGVSQSPSNKVTEKGKDVELRCDPISGHTALYWYRQSLGQGLEFLIYFQGNSAPDKSGLPSDRFSAERTGGSVSTLTIQRTQQEDSAVYLCASSLVSLAVPGDTQYFGPGTRLTVL.